These 21 T cell receptor beta chains originate from one sample sequenced in a study of PD-L1 blockade in urothelial cancer (dated by TCRdb to the late 2010s). The library was obtained by the immunoSEQ multiplex PCR assay. TCRdb limited this immuneACCESS table to in-frame rearrangements with V and J called. A share of clones is missing; checked studies link under half to unresolved V genes, and the rest is unexplained. The sample contains around 100,000 clones, about 89% of them found a single time. The ten largest clones add up to under 0.95% of the sample. This sample comprised PBMCs, obtained around atezolizumab (anti-PD-L1) treatment. The receptors shown here come from a woman of 80 years or more with urothelial cancer.

CDR3 amino acids: CASSPGLAGGRADTQYF. CDR3 coding DNA: TGTGCCAGCAGTCCGGGACTAGCGGGAGGGCGGGCAGATACGCAGTATTTT. The rearrangement links TRBV2 to TRBJ2-3, with 16 nucleotides matching TRBD2. CDR3 size: 17 residues. V shed 5 bases, J shed 4 bases, and the junction held 6 bases outside the gene matches. Germline loops: CDR1 SNHLY, CDR2 FYNNEI.

This chain uses TRBV7-9 with TRBJ1-3; D not resolved. Germline values: CDR1 SEHNR, CDR2 FQNEAQ (reference sequence). This CDR3 is 17 amino acids long. The V gene lost 5 bases and the J gene lost 0 bases, with 17 bases spanning the gap. CDR3 sequence: CASSLRGRVGSGNTIYF. The CDR3 DNA follows: TGTGCCAGCAGCCTGAGAGGCAGAGTTGGCTCTGGAAACACCATATATTTT.

The chain has TRBV19 and TRBJ1-1, with 10 bases aligning to TRBD1. Per the germline V gene, CDR1 is LNHDA and CDR2 is SQIVND (reference sequence). The V and J ends lost 5 bases and 4 bases, in that order; junction bases with no gene match: 10. The length of the CDR3 is 16 residues. The CDR3 loop reads CASSERQGARVTEAFF. CDR3 bases: TGTGCCAGTAGTGAACGACAGGGGGCGCGGGTCACTGAAGCTTTCTTT.

The chain has TRBV6-5 and TRBJ2-1; 9 bases fit TRBD1. J was trimmed by 8 bases and V by 2 bases; bases with no gene match: 4. Germline lookup yields CDR1 MNHEY and CDR2 SVGAGI. CDR3 length: 14 amino acids. For the CDR3, the DNA is TGTGCCAGCAGTTACGGGACAGGGATCTATGAGCAGTTCTTC. Its translation: CASSYGTGIYEQFF.

V usage is TRBV6-1 and J usage is TRBJ2-7, with TRBD1 identical over 8 bases. With V trimmed by 2 bases and J by 5 bases, 8 bases remained unmatched. CDR1 and CDR2 (germline): MNHNS, SASEGT. The CDR3 covers 15 residues. The DNA of the CDR3 is TGTGCCAGCAGTGAATTCGGGACAGGAGAAGACGAGCAGTACTTC. Protein sequence: CASSEFGTGEDEQYF.

CDR3 loop: CATSRDLAGAAEQYF. CDR3 sequence (DNA): TGTGCCACCAGCAGAGATCTAGCGGGAGCGGCCGAGCAGTACTTC. This chain links TRBV15 with TRBJ2-7; 10 bases map to TRBD2. Germline assignment: CDR1 LNHNV and CDR2 YYDKDF (reference sequence). CDR3 length: 15 residues. V dropped 0 bases and J dropped 6; count of bases not matched to a gene: 5.

This chain uses TRBV5-4 with TRBJ1-1, with 7 bases matching TRBD1. CDR1 is SGHNT, CDR2 YYREEE, per germline (reference sequence). The CDR3 is made up of 15 amino acids. The ends lost 6 bases at V and 1 base at J; junction bases unmatched: 9. The CDR3 nucleotides read TGTGCCAGCAAGTTAGCCGGGACAGCGAACACTGAAGCTTTCTTT. Translating gives CASKLAGTANTEAFF. The full variable domain, rest sourced from reference TRBV5-4 and TRBJ1-1, is ETGVTQSPTHLIKTRGQQVTLRCSSQSGHNTVSWYQQALGQGPQFIFQYYREEENGRGNFPPRFSGLQFPNYSSELNVNALELDDSALYLCASKLAGTANTEAFFGQGTRLTVV.

The V call is TRBV5-4, the J call TRBJ2-2; 7 nucleotides match TRBD2. The germline gives CDR1 SGHNT, CDR2 YYREEE (reference sequence). Trimming took 5 bases from V and 1 from J; bases not matched to a gene: 5. This CDR3 spans 15 amino acids. The CDR3 DNA is TGTGCCAGCAGGGGGAGCGGGAAGAACACCGGGGAGCTGTTTTTT. This sequence encodes CASRGSGKNTGELFF.

In its sample, this clone was seen a few times. This sequence joins TRBV15 and TRBJ2-7, with a tentative D call TRBD1 (6 bases). This CDR3 region has 12 residues. Trimming stripped 7 bases from V and 6 bases from J, with 13 bases between. CDR1 is LNHNV and CDR2 is YYDKDF in the germline V gene (reference sequence). The DNA for the CDR3 is TGTGCCACCAACGCAGGGGCGGGCGAGCAGTACTTC. Protein product: CATNAGAGEQYF.

The V gene is TRBV13, the J gene TRBJ2-2; TRBD1 matches 8 bases. The CDR3 has 17 amino acids. The J segment lost 0 bases and the V segment lost 5 bases, leaving 8 bases of the junction unmatched. Germline values: CDR1 PRHDT, CDR2 FYEKMQ (reference sequence). CDR3 protein: CASSPLGGQANTGELFF. Written as DNA, the CDR3 is TGTGCCAGCAGCCCGCTTGGGGGACAGGCGAACACCGGGGAGCTGTTTTTT.

The chain uses TRBV7-2 and TRBJ1-3, with a possible D match to TRBD1 (5 bases). In germline, CDR1 is SGHTA, CDR2 FQGNSA. Trimming removed 4 bases at V and 0 bases at J, with 13 bases between. CDR3 length equals 16 residues. CDR3 region: CASSSRDSYSGNTIYF. As DNA, the CDR3 is TGTGCCAGCAGCTCCCGGGACTCCTACTCTGGAAACACCATATATTTT.

With regard to this clone: At one of its ends the junction is not consistent with the germline gene, which may arise from a read error. The gene calls are TRBV5-1 and TRBJ2-5, with 8 bases lining up with TRBD2. Germline assignment: CDR1 SGHRS and CDR2 YFSETQ. CDR3 length: 16 residues. The CDR3 reads CVSRRGGAGDQETQYF. CDR3 in DNA: TGCGTCAGCAGACGGGGGGGGGCCGGGGACCAAGAGACCCAGTACTTC.

This chain joins TRBV28 and TRBJ2-7; 8 nucleotides agree with TRBD1. The CDR3 runs to 12 residues. Germline lookup yields CDR1 MDHEN and CDR2 SYDVKM. Trimming took 6 bases from V and 9 from J; bases not matched to a gene: 7. The CDR3 loop is CASSLGQDRQYF. The CDR3 DNA reads as TGTGCCAGCAGCCTGGGACAGGATCGGCAGTACTTC. The variable domain in full, completed from reference TRBV28 and TRBJ2-7, reads DVKVTQSSRYLVKRTGEKVFLECVQDMDHENMFWYRQDPGLGLRLIYFSYDVKMKEKGDIPEGYSVSREKKERFSLILESASTNQTSMYLCASSLGQDRQYFGPGTRLTVT.

The genes are TRBV25-1 and TRBJ1-2; 8 bases fit TRBD1. The CDR3 has 14 residues. J was trimmed by 8 bases and V by 1 base; bases with no gene match: 6. Germline V gene data show CDR1 as MGHDK and CDR2 as SYGVNS. Here the CDR3 reads CASSESGGAGGYTF. CDR3 bases: TGTGCCAGCAGTGAATCAGGGGGCGCGGGGGGCTACACCTTC.

On this clone: Distinct nucleotide sequences in the sample also encode this CDR3. This rearrangement joins TRBV6-1 to TRBJ2-7; the D gene is possibly TRBD2 (5 bases). This CDR3 spans 15 amino acids. The germline V gene has CDR1 MNHNS and CDR2 SASEGT. The ends were cut back, 2 bases at V and 0 bases at J, with 11 bases in the middle. CDR3 nucleotide sequence: TGTGCCAGCAGTGAACGGGGTGGTAGCTCCTACGAGCAGTACTTC. It yields the protein CASSERGGSSYEQYF.

The chain recombines TRBV30 with TRBJ1-5; TRBD1 might be the D (6 bases). V lost 0 bases to trimming and J lost 6 bases, with 15 bases between them. CDR3 length: 15 residues. Germline values: CDR1 GTSNPN, CDR2 SVGIG (reference sequence). CDR3 nucleotides: TGTGCCTGGAGTGTCTTTTCGGGGGGCGGTCAGCCCCAGCATTTT. Translation: CAWSVFSGGGQPQHF.

V gene TRBV28 combines with J gene TRBJ2-1; 9 nucleotides line up with TRBD2. V was pared by 2 bases and J by 14 bases, with 7 bases of the junction left unmatched. The CDR3 sequence is 13 residues long. The germline CDR1 and CDR2 sequences are MDHEN and SYDVKM. The DNA of the CDR3 is TGTGCCAGCAGTTTAGGGCTAGCGGGGACGGAGTTCTTC. Amino acid sequence: CASSLGLAGTEFF.

This clone was seen a handful of times. The CDR3 bases are TGTGCCGGGGGGGGGCGTGAACTCTACGAGCAGTACTTC. This translates into CAGGGRELYEQYF. The chain has TRBV28 and TRBJ2-7, with a tentative D call TRBD2 (7 bases). Per germline, CDR1 MDHEN and CDR2 SYDVKM. CDR3 length: 13 amino acids. V lost 11 bases and J lost 3, with 17 bases in between.

This chain joins TRBV5-5 and TRBJ1-5, with unresolved D. This CDR3 comprises 15 residues. V was clipped by 4 bases and J by 0 bases, with 11 bases between them. CDR1 SGHKS and CDR2 YYEKEE come from the germline V gene (reference sequence). The CDR3 is CASSPGGYSNQPQHF. The CDR3 DNA reads TGTGCCAGCAGCCCCGGCGGCTATAGCAATCAGCCCCAGCATTTT. The variable domain in full, completed from reference TRBV5-5 and TRBJ1-5, reads DAGVTQSPTHLIKTRGQQVTLRCSPISGHKSVSWYQQVLGQGPQFIFQYYEKEERGRGNFPDRFSARQFPNYSSELNVNALLLGDSALYLCASSPGGYSNQPQHFGDGTRLSIL.

The chain couples TRBV5-4 to TRBJ2-1; tentative D call: TRBD1 (9 bases). V was trimmed by 4 bases and J by 7 bases, leaving 18 bases between them. Germline-derived CDR1 and CDR2 are SGHNT and YYREEE (reference sequence). This CDR3 is built from 15 residues. As DNA, the CDR3 is TGTGCCAGCAGCGCGGGGGGACAGGGTAGAAATGAGCAGTTCTTC. Translating it yields CASSAGGQGRNEQFF.

V gene TRBV29-1 combines with J gene TRBJ2-7; 10 nucleotides line up with TRBD2. CDR1 and CDR2 (germline): SQVTM, ANQGSEA. The CDR3 has 13 amino acids. Trimming cost V 7 bases and J 4 bases; bases outside gene matches: 7. The DNA of the CDR3 is TGCAGCGCCAGTAGCGGGGGGACTTACGAGCAGTACTTC. This gives the protein CSASSGGTYEQYF.